Listed below are T cell receptor beta chains from one sample, sequenced in a study of T cell changes during pregnancy in multiple sclerosis. Repertoires were generated with immunoSEQ multiplex PCR, while TCRdb's copy carries only in-frame clones and drops some. Of under 55,000 clones listed, around 94% are singletons. The material was CD4+ T cells from peripheral blood mononuclear cells, obtained in the third trimester of pregnancy. The receptors originated from a female donor with multiple sclerosis, enrolled in a pregnancy study. Each CDR3 is given with its conserved first and last residue. Each record gives: J gene, V gene, D gene, clone size, CDR3 DNA, CDR3 protein. The D gene is left open where the match is weak. Expanded clones get a size class; other rows say once, few or many, or leave the size out.

TRBJ1-2,TRBV5-1,TRBD1,NA,TGCGCCAGCAGCTTGGGACAGGGTTATAACTATGGCTACACCTTC,CASSLGQGYNYGYTF
TRBJ2-6,TRBV7-2,NA,NA,TGTGCCAGCAGCTCCAGTGGAGGAACCGGGGCCAACGTCCTGACTTTC,CASSSSGGTGANVLTF
TRBJ2-1,TRBV30,TRBD2,NA,TGTGCCTGGGGTTTCCTTAGCGGGGGGGCCTACAATGAGCAGTTCTTC,CAWGFLSGGAYNEQFF
TRBJ1-2,TRBV30,NA,NA,TGTGCCTGGAGTGTAGGACAGCCCACTAACTATGGCTACACCTTC,CAWSVGQPTNYGYTF
TRBJ1-2,TRBV5-1,NA,NA,TGCGCCAGCAGCTCCCGGGGGAGCTATGGCTACACCTTC,CASSSRGSYGYTF
TRBJ1-2,TRBV7-2,NA,NA,TGTGCCAGCATCGACAGCCATTTAAGATATGGCTACACCTTC,CASIDSHLRYGYTF
TRBJ2-7,TRBV4-2,NA,NA,TGTGCCAGCAGCCAAGGTCTCTTAGGGCAGGGGAATTACTACGAGCAGTACTTC,CASSQGLLGQGNYYEQYF
TRBJ2-5,TRBV5-4,TRBD1,NA,TGTGCCAGCATCCCGGACAGGGTAGGGAAGACCCAGTACTTC,CASIPDRVGKTQYF
TRBJ2-1,TRBV4-1,NA,NA,TGCGCCAGCAGCCAAATTAGCGGAGCCTACAATGAGCAGTTCTTC,CASSQISGAYNEQFF
TRBJ2-7,TRBV25-1,TRBD2,NA,TGTGCCAGCAGCCTCGGGGGACTAGGACAGTACTTC,CASSLGGLGQYF
TRBJ2-1,TRBV6-6,NA,NA,TGTGCCAGCAGAACTAGGTCCGGGAGCTCCTACAATGAGCAGTTCTTC,CASRTRSGSSYNEQFF
TRBJ1-1,TRBV5-4,TRBD1,NA,TGTGCCAGCAGCAGGGGACAGGGTGCTGAAGCTTTCTTT,CASSRGQGAEAFF
TRBJ1-5,TRBV5-6,NA,NA,TGTGCCAGCAGCGCCAACAGGCAGCGCGATCAGCCCCAGCATTTT,CASSANRQRDQPQHF
TRBJ1-1,TRBV7-2,NA,NA,TGTGCCAGCAGCCTCGCGGGGGAGAGGGGAGAAGCTTTCTTT,CASSLAGERGEAFF
TRBJ1-2,TRBV5-6,NA,NA,TGTGCCAGCAGCTCAGATAGGAGCTATGGCTACACCTTC,CASSSDRSYGYTF
TRBJ2-1,TRBV18,NA,once,TGTGCCAGCTCACCGAAAGGAGACAATGAGCAGTTCTTC,CASSPKGDNEQFF
TRBJ1-1,TRBV9,NA,few,TGTGCCAGCAGCGTAGCGGTCGGGGACACTGAAGCTTTCTTT,CASSVAVGDTEAFF
TRBJ1-1,TRBV18,TRBD1,NA,TGTGCCAGCTCCCCCTCTATAGGGGGCGCCTCTGAAGCTTTCTTT,CASSPSIGGASEAFF
TRBJ1-1,TRBV7-9,NA,NA,TGTGCCAGCAGTCCCACCTCGGTGGTACCGAACACTGAAGCTTTCTTT,CASSPTSVVPNTEAFF
TRBJ1-5,TRBV6-7,TRBD1,NA,TGTGCCAGCAGGGACAGGCGTCTTCGGTATAGCAATCAGCCCCAGCATTTT,CASRDRRLRYSNQPQHF